This is a list of T cell receptor beta chains from one sample in a study of blood T cell repertoires in COVID-19. Profiled with immunoSEQ multiplex PCR; TCRdb holds only in-frame clones, not every one. This repertoire shows 90,000 to 140,000 clones, 80% to 90% found once; its top ten account for approximately 9%. Sequencing input: peripheral blood. The receptors here all came from a woman in her seventies with acute or convalescent COVID-19. Both conserved end residues are part of each CDR3. A D gene is named only where the DNA matches it firmly.

12 | - | TRBJ2-5 | TRBV18 | CASSPMRETQYF
17 | TRBD1 | TRBJ1-2 | TRBV6-6 | CASSHRDRGRDGYGYTF
13 | - | TRBJ1-2 | TRBV9 | CASSVDMDYGYTF
15 | - | TRBJ2-5 | TRBV6-5 | CASSLGNPGQETQYF
15 | - | TRBJ1-2 | TRBV30 | CAWSVRRQEWNGYTF
12 | - | TRBJ2-2 | TRBV7-9 | CASSLATGELFF
14 | - | TRBJ1-6 | TRBV5-4 | CASSQGRTNSPLHF
15 | - | TRBJ1-6 | TRBV14 | CASSPLGTPNSPLHF
15 | - | TRBJ1-3 | TRBV7-3 | CASSQQAGSGNTIYF
16 | TRBD1 | TRBJ1-2 | TRBV7-9 | CASSSPGTGDNYGYTF
14 | TRBD1 | TRBJ1-2 | TRBV10-3 | CAISVAGTGEGYTF
15 | TRBD1 | TRBJ2-2 | TRBV5-6 | CASSPQGADTGELFF
16 | TRBD1 | TRBJ1-6 | TRBV14 | CASSLSHGTGGSPLHF
13 | - | TRBJ2-1 | TRBV18 | CASSEASVGEQFF
14 | - | TRBJ1-5 | TRBV30 | CAWSGLGSNQPQHF
15 | - | TRBJ2-2 | TRBV5-1 | CASSTPTENTGELFF
15 | - | TRBJ2-3 | TRBV7-9 | CASSEGGPSADTQYF
14 | - | TRBJ1-4 | TRBV7-9 | CASSLGSSGEKLFF
16 | TRBD2 | TRBJ2-1 | TRBV7-2 | CASSLVPLAGLNEQFF
13 | - | TRBJ2-2 | TRBV4-1 | CASSQDLTGELFF
15 | TRBD1 | TRBJ1-4 | TRBV10-3 | CAISERGQDNEKLFF
11 | - | TRBJ2-1 | TRBV28 | CASSLWTQQFF
15 | - | TRBJ2-5 | TRBV6-5 | CASRAHQGSRETQYF
15 | TRBD2 | TRBJ2-1 | TRBV5-1 | CASSLAAGDVDEQFF
13 | TRBD2 | TRBJ2-7 | TRBV5-5 | CASTGLAVYEQYF
14 | - | TRBJ2-2 | TRBV6-4 | CASSASVGTGELFF
12 | TRBD1 | TRBJ1-2 | TRBV2 | CASSDMDRDYTF
14 | - | TRBJ2-4 | TRBV28 | CASSFVFDGNIQYF
12 | - | TRBJ1-1 | TRBV6-5 | CASSRGGTEAFF
15 | - | TRBJ2-1 | TRBV4-3 | CASSQGALARNEQFF
16 | - | TRBJ1-1 | TRBV18 | CASSPGVGAPTNEAFF
14 | - | TRBJ2-1 | TRBV7-3 | CASSSLGAYNEQFF
14 | - | TRBJ1-4 | TRBV12-5 | CASGLAGLGEKLFF
16 | - | TRBJ1-1 | TRBV21-1 | CASSPLIATHRTEAFF
18 | TRBD2 | TRBJ2-1 | TRBV19 | CASTLSSGGVFSYNEQFF
14 | - | TRBJ1-1 | TRBV28 | CASTNQGQYTEAFF
16 | - | TRBJ1-1 | TRBV5-1 | CASRSGSNSMNTEAFF
15 | - | TRBJ1-3 | TRBV4-1 | CASSPSGGPGNTIYF
14 | - | TRBJ2-1 | TRBV9 | CASSKDYYYNEQFF
14 | - | TRBJ1-2 | TRBV5-4 | CASSTESQDIGYTF
17 | TRBD1 | TRBJ1-5 | TRBV2 | CASSAARGLGNNQPQHF
13 | - | TRBJ1-1 | TRBV14 | CASSPTVIAEAFF
16 | - | TRBJ2-7 | TRBV5-1 | CASSSGGQGSSYEQYF
15 | - | TRBJ2-2 | TRBV7-9 | CASSPRQENTGELFF
13 | - | TRBJ1-1 | TRBV6-5 | CASRTGLNTEAFF
18 | - | TRBJ2-6 | TRBV5-6 | CASSLGQVLGSGANVLTF
17 | TRBD1 | TRBJ1-2 | TRBV24-1 | CATSDFNAGQGDYGYTF
14 | - | TRBJ2-5 | TRBV7-9 | CASSYPDGEETQYF
15 | TRBD1 | TRBJ1-5 | TRBV28 | CASSLTGTGLQPQHF
18 | TRBD1 | TRBJ1-1 | TRBV14 | CASSQDFRIQGSNTEAFF
15 | - | TRBJ2-7 | TRBV6-5 | CASSYRAGASYEQYF
16 | TRBD2 | TRBJ2-7 | TRBV15 | CATSSGLAGGPYEQYF
14 | - | TRBJ2-2 | TRBV19 | CASSIGAAAGELFF